These T cell receptor beta chains were read from a single sample in a study of blood T cell repertoires in COVID-19. Profiled with immunoSEQ multiplex PCR; TCRdb holds only in-frame clones, not every one. The table shows approximately 110,000 clones, with 80% to 90% occurring only once. The sequencing sample was made of peripheral blood. The receptors originated from a man aged 40-55 years with acute or convalescent COVID-19. Both conserved end residues are part of each CDR3. A D gene is named only where the DNA matches it firmly. Rows may omit the clone size; those that give it use once, few, many or a size class.

J: TRBJ2-1; V: TRBV3-1/TRBV3-2; size: .; D: TRBD2; CDR3: CASSQDAVAGGEQFF; DNA: TGTGCCAGCAGCCAAGATGCGGTAGCGGGGGGAGAGCAGTTCTTC
J: TRBJ2-3; V: TRBV7-2; size: .; D: TRBD2; CDR3: CASGSPGLNTDTQYF; DNA: TGTGCCAGCGGGTCTCCGGGACTAAACACAGATACGCAGTATTTT
J: TRBJ2-6; V: TRBV5-1; size: .; D: .; CDR3: CASSSQGANVLTF; DNA: TGCGCCAGCAGTTCACAGGGCGCCAACGTCCTGACTTTC
J: TRBJ1-1; V: TRBV4-3; size: .; D: TRBD1; CDR3: CASSQGPGQGSTEAFF; DNA: TGCGCCAGCAGCCAAGGCCCGGGACAGGGGAGCACTGAAGCTTTCTTT
J: TRBJ2-4; V: TRBV11-2; size: once; D: .; CDR3: CASSLGGLAKNIQYF; DNA: TGTGCCAGCAGCTTGGGGGGATTAGCCAAAAACATTCAGTACTTC
J: TRBJ1-4; V: TRBV3-1/TRBV3-2; size: .; D: .; CDR3: CASSQDDVRCSTNEKLFF; DNA: TGTGCCAGCAGCCAAGATGACGTGAGGTGTTCAACTAATGAAAAACTGTTTTTT
J: TRBJ2-7; V: TRBV12-5; size: .; D: TRBD1; CDR3: CASGLGIQGAYEQYF; DNA: TGTGCTAGTGGTTTGGGCATACAGGGGGCCTACGAGCAGTACTTC
J: TRBJ1-3; V: TRBV5-1; size: .; D: .; CDR3: CASSLGSGPRSGNTIYF; DNA: TGCGCCAGCAGCTTGGGTTCAGGGCCCCGCTCTGGAAACACCATATATTTT
J: TRBJ2-3; V: TRBV9; size: .; D: .; CDR3: CASSSQGLPADTQYF; DNA: TGTGCCAGCAGCTCACAGGGTCTCCCGGCAGATACGCAGTATTTT
J: TRBJ2-7; V: TRBV5-1; size: once; D: .; CDR3: CASSLVFGRTSYEQYF; DNA: TGCGCCAGCAGCTTGGTTTTTGGACGGACTTCCTACGAGCAGTACTTC
J: TRBJ1-5; V: TRBV6-5; size: .; D: .; CDR3: CASSPTGNPNQPQHF; DNA: TGTGCCAGCAGCCCGACAGGAAACCCTAATCAGCCCCAGCATTTT
J: TRBJ1-5; V: TRBV6-2/TRBV6-3; size: .; D: .; CDR3: CASSFYSNQPQHF; DNA: TGTGCCAGCAGTTTTTATAGCAATCAGCCCCAGCATTTT
J: TRBJ2-5; V: TRBV9; size: .; D: TRBD2; CDR3: CASSHSGGASETQYF; DNA: TGTGCCAGCAGCCATAGCGGGGGGGCCTCAGAGACCCAGTACTTC
J: TRBJ2-7; V: TRBV6-2/TRBV6-3; size: .; D: TRBD1; CDR3: CASSYSSGQGVGEQYF; DNA: TGTGCCAGCAGTTACTCGTCTGGACAGGGTGTCGGCGAGCAGTACTTC
J: TRBJ2-3; V: TRBV24-1; size: .; D: TRBD1; CDR3: CATSDLTGGTGFTDTQYF; DNA: TGTGCCACCAGTGACCTAACTGGGGGGACAGGGTTCACAGATACGCAGTATTTT